The clone carrying this T cell receptor (beta chain) was seen a handful of times. The sample originates from a study of PD-L1 blockade in urothelial cancer. The repertoire was sequenced with immunoSEQ multiplex PCR; TCRdb's copy has only in-frame clones and lacks some. The sample shows tens of thousands of clones, around 75% of them seen only once. The ends were cut back, 5 bases at V and 0 bases at J, with 7 bases in the middle. Germline V gene data show CDR1 as MNHNY and CDR2 as SVGAGI (reference sequence). The CDR3 is made up of 13 amino acids. V is TRBV6-6 and J is TRBJ1-1; D call uncertain. This specimen was PBMCs, taken around atezolizumab (anti-PD-L1) treatment. The TCR sequence derives from a man aged 50 or older with urothelial cancer. Here the CDR3 DNA reads TGTGCCAGCAGTCAGATCATGAACACTGAAGCTTTCTTT. Its protein product is CASSQIMNTEAFF.